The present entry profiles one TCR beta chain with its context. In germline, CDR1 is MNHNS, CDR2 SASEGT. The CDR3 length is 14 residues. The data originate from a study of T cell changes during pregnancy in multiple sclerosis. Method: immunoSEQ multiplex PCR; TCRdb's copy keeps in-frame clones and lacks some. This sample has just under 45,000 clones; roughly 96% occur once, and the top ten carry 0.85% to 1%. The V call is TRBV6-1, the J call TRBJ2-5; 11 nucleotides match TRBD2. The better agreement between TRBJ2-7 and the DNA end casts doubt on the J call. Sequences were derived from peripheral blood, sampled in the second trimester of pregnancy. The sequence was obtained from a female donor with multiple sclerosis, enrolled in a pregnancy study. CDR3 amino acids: CASRRLAGIYEQYF. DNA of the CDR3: TGTGCCAGCAGGAGACTAGCGGGGATCTACGAGCAGTACTTC.